Presented here are 3 T cell receptor beta chains from one specimen sequenced in a study of human T cells and chemical hapten exposure. The time point: pre-sensitization, week 0. The treatment is: therapeutic diphenylcyclopropenone sensitization with weekly scalp DPC. Each CDR3 protein is one row after TCRdb ran MiXCR on the RACE reads. Of around 330,000 distinct CDR3 sequences in the sample, over 5% are singletons; the top ten hold over 7%. Sequenced material: whole blood, taken in connection with sensitization to the hapten diphenylcyclopropenone (DPC). Receptors were obtained from a woman aged 18-29 years with alopecia areata. Some clones in this sample may be carry-over from other donors' samples.

This clonotype appeared many times. The chain carries TRBV7-2 and TRBJ2-1; TRBD2 agrees at 8 bases. This CDR3 has 13 amino acids. Trimming took 6 bases from V and 3 from J; bases not matched to a gene: 1. The germline V gene encodes CDR1 SGHTA and CDR2 FQGNSA. This CDR3 reads CASRAGGYNEQFF. CDR3 sequence (DNA): TGTGCCAGCAGGGCGGGGGGCTACAATGAGCAGTTCTTC.

The chain uses TRBV6-1 and TRBJ2-7; no firm D call. The CDR3 length is 12 residues. V gave up 2 bases and J gave up 3 bases, with 5 bases separating them. Per the germline V gene, CDR1 is MNHNS and CDR2 is SASEGT. The CDR3 here is CASSEPGYEQYF. The CDR3 DNA is TGTGCCAGCAGTGAACCGGGCTACGAGCAGTACTTC.

This clonotype was found many times. The V gene is TRBV4-3, the J gene TRBJ1-1, with unresolved D. CDR1 LGHNA and CDR2 YSLEER come from the germline V gene. This CDR3 comprises 15 residues. V was trimmed by 0 bases and J by 0 bases, leaving 8 bases between them. The CDR3 region is CASSQDETLNTEAFF. Written as DNA, the CDR3 is TGCGCCAGCAGCCAAGATGAGACACTGAACACTGAAGCTTTCTTT.